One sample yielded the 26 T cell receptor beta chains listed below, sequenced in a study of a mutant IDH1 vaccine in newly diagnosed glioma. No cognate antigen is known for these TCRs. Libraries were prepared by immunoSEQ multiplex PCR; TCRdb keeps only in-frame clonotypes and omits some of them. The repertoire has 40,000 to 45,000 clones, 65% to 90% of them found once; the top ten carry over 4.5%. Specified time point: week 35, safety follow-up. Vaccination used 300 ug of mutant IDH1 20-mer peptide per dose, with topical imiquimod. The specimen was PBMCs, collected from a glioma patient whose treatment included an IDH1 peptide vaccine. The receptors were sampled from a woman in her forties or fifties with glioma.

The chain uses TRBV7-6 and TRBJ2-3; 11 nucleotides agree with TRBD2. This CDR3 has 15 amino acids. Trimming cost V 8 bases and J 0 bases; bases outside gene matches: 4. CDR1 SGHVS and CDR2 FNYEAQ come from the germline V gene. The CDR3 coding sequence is TGTGCCAGCCGACGGACTAGCGGGAGCACAGATACGCAGTATTTT. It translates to CASRRTSGSTDTQYF.

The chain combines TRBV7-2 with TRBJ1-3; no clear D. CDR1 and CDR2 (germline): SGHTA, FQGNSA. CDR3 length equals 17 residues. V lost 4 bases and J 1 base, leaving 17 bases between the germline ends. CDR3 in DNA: TGTGCCAGCAGCTGGTCGGAGAAGGAGGGTTCTGGAAACACCATATATTTT. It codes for CASSWSEKEGSGNTIYF.

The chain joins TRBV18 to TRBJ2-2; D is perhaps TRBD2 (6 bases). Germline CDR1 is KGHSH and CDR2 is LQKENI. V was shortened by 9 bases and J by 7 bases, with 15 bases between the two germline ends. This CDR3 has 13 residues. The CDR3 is CASHPGTFGELFF. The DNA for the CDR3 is TGTGCCAGTCATCCTGGGACTTTCGGGGAGCTGTTTTTT.

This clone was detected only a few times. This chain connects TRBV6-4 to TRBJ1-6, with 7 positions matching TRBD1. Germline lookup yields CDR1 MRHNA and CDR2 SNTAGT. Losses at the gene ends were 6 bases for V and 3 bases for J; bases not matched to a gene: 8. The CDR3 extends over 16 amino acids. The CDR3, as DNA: TGTGCCAGCAGCGCCCAGGGGGATGGCTATAATTCACCCCTCCACTTT. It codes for CASSAQGDGYNSPLHF.

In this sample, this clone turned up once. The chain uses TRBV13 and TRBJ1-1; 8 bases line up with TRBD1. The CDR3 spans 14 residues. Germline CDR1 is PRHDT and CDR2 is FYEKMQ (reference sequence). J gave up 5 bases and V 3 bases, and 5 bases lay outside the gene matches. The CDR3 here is CASSFRTGKTEAFF. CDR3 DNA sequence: TGTGCCAGCAGCTTCCGGACAGGGAAAACTGAAGCTTTCTTT.

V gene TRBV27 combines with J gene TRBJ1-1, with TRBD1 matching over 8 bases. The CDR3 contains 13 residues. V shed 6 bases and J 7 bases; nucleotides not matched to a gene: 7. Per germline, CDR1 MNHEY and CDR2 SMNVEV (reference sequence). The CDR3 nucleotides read TGTGCCAGCAGACCTCAGGGGGCGCATGAAGCTTTCTTT. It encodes CASRPQGAHEAFF.

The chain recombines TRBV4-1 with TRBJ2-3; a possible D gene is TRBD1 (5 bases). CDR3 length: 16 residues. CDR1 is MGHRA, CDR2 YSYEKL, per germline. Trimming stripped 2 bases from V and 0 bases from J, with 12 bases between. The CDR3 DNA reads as TGCGCCAGCAGCCAATTACAGGATGTGAGCACAGATACGCAGTATTTT. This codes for CASSQLQDVSTDTQYF.

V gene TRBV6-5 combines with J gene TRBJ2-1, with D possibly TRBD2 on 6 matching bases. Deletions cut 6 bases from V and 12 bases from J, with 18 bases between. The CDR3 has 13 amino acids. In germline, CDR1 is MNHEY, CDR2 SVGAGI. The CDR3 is CASRVNSGQAQFF. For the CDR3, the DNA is TGTGCCAGCAGAGTAAATAGCGGTCAGGCGCAGTTCTTC.

CDR3 bases: TGTGCCCTGCGGATCTGGGACAGGTCCTACGAGCAGTACTTC. The encoded protein is CALRIWDRSYEQYF. The chain has TRBV30 and TRBJ2-7; 8 nucleotides align to TRBD1. The CDR3 totals 14 residues. In germline, CDR1 is GTSNPN, CDR2 SVGIG (reference sequence). After removal of 8 bases from V and 1 base from J, the junction contained 10 bases not matched to a gene.

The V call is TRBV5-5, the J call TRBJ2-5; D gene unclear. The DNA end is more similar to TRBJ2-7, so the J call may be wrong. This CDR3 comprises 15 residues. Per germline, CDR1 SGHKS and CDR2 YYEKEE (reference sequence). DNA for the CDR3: TGTGCCAGCAGCTTGGACGCAGCGCTGTCCTACGAGCAGTACTTC. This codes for CASSLDAALSYEQYF.

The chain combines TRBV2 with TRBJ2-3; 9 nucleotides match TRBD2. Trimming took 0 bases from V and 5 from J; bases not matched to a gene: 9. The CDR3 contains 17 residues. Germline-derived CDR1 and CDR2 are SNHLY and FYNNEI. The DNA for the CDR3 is TGTGCCAGCAGTGAAGCAGTGGCTAGCGGGGTGGGAGATACGCAGTATTTT. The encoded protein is CASSEAVASGVGDTQYF.

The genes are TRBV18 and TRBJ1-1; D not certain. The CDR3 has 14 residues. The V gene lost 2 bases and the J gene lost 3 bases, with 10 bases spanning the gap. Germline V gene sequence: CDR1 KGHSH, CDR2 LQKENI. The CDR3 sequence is CASSPGQTYTEAFF. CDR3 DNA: TGTGCCAGCTCACCAGGGCAGACCTACACTGAAGCTTTCTTT. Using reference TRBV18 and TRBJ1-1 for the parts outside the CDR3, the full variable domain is NAGVMQNPRHLVRRRGQEARLRCSPMKGHSHVYWYRQLPEEGLKFMVYLQKENIIDESGMPKERFSAEFPKEGPSILRIQQVVRGDSAAYFCASSPGQTYTEAFFGQGTRLTVV.

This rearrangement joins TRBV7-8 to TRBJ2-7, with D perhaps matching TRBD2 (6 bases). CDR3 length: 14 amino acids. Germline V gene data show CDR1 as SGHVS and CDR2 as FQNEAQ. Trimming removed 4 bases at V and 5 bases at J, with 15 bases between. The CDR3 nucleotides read TGTGCCAGCAGCTCCAAGCGTGCGGGGCACGAGCAGTACTTC. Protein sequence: CASSSKRAGHEQYF.

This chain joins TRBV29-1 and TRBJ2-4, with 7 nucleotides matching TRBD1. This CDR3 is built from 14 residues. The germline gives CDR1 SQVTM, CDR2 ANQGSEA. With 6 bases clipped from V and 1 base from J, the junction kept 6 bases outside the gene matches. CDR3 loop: CSVTGRLAKNIQYF. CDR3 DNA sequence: TGCAGCGTGACAGGGCGGTTGGCCAAAAACATTCAGTACTTC.

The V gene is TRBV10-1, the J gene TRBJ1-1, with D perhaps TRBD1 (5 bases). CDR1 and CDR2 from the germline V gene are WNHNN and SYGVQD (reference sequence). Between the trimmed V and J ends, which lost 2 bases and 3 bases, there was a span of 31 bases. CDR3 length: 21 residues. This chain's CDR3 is CASSEARVQSRRRERDTEAFF. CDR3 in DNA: TGCGCCAGCAGTGAGGCCAGGGTGCAATCTCGGAGGCGGGAAAGGGACACTGAAGCTTTCTTT.

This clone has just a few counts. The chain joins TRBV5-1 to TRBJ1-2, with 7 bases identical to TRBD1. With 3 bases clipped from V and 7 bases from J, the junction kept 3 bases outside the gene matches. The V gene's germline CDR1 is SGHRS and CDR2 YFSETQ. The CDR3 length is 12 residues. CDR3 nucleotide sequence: TGCGCCAGCAGCTGGGACAGTTTTGGCTACACCTTC. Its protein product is CASSWDSFGYTF.

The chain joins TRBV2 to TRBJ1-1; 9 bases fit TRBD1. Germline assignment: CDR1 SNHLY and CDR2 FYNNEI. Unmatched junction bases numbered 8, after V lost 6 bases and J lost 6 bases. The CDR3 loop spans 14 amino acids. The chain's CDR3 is CASRATGGAPEAFF. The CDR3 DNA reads TGTGCCAGCAGGGCGACAGGGGGGGCTCCTGAAGCTTTCTTT.

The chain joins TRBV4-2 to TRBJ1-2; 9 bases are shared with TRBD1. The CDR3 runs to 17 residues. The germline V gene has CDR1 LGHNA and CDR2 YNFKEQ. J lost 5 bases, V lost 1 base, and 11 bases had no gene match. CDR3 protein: CASSQGGGAGQGYGYTF. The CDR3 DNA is TGTGCCAGCAGCCAAGGGGGAGGTGCGGGACAGGGTTATGGCTACACCTTC.

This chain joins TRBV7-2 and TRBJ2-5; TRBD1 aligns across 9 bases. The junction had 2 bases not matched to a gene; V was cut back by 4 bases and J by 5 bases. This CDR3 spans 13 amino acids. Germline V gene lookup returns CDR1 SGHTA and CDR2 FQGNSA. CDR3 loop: CASSWGTGETQYF. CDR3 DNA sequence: TGTGCCAGCAGCTGGGGGACAGGGGAGACCCAGTACTTC.

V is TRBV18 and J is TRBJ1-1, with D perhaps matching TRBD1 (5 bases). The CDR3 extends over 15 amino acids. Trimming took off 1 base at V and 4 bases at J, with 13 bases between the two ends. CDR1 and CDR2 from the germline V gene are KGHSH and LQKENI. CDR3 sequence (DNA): TGTGCCAGCTCACCACGGCGGGGGGACGGCACTGAAGCTTTCTTT. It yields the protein CASSPRRGDGTEAFF. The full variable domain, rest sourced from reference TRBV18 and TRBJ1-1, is NAGVMQNPRHLVRRRGQEARLRCSPMKGHSHVYWYRQLPEEGLKFMVYLQKENIIDESGMPKERFSAEFPKEGPSILRIQQVVRGDSAAYFCASSPRRGDGTEAFFGQGTRLTVV.

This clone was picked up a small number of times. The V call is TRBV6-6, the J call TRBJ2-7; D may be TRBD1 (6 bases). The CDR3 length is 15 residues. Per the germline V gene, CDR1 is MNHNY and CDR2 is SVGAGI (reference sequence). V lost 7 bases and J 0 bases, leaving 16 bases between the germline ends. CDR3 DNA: TGTGCCAGCAACCCACAGGGTCCCACCTCCTACGAGCAGTACTTC. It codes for CASNPQGPTSYEQYF.

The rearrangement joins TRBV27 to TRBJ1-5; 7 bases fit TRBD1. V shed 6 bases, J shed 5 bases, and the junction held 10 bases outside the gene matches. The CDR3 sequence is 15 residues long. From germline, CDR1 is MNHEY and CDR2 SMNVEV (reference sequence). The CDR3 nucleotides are TGTGCCAGCAGGCCGAGCGGACAGGAGGATCAGCCCCAGCATTTT. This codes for CASRPSGQEDQPQHF.

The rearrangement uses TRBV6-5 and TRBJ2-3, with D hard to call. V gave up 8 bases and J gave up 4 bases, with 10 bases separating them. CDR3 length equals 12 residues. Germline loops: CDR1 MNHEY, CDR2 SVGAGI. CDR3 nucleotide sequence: TGTGCCAGCGCTCCCGGTCCAGATACGCAGTATTTT. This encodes CASAPGPDTQYF.

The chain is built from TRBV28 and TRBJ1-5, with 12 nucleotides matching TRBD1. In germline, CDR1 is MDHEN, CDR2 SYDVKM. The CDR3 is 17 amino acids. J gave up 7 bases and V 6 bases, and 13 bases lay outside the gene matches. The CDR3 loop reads CASSRLGQGAQGQPQHF. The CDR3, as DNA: TGTGCCAGCAGCCGCTTGGGACAGGGGGCTCAGGGACAGCCCCAGCATTTT.

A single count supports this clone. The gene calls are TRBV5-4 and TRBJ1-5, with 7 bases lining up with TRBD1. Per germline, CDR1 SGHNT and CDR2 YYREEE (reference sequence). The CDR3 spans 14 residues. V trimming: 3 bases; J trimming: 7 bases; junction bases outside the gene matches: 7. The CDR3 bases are TGTGCCAGCAGCTACAGAACAGGGGACCAGCCCCAGCATTTT. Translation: CASSYRTGDQPQHF.

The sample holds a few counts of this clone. CDR3 in amino acids: CASSQVFSGGGGDTQYF. The CDR3 region has the DNA TGTGCCAGCAGCCAAGTTTTTAGCGGGGGTGGCGGAGATACGCAGTATTTT. The chain has TRBV4-2 and TRBJ2-3; 9 nucleotides match TRBD2. The CDR3 loop spans 17 amino acids. Germline values: CDR1 LGHNA, CDR2 YNFKEQ. After removal of 1 base from V and 5 bases from J, the junction contained 10 bases not matched to a gene.